Listed here is a single T cell receptor beta chain. This sample is part of a study of blood T cell repertoires in COVID-19. Original processing notes: Cell counts per sample came from amplifying reference gene primers. The method was immunoSEQ multiplex PCR; TCRdb's version includes in-frame clones alone and lacks a portion of them. Clone size and the V and J calls come from that table; the DNA yielded D and trimming. Of 400,000 to 450,000 clones detected, more than 80% appear once; the ten largest clones hold 1.1%. Donors of Cohort 3 who recovered were those that had two negative PCRs, clearance, or symptom resolution. This CDR3 comprises 17 residues. CDR1 is MGHRA and CDR2 is YSYEKL in the germline V gene. Losses at the gene ends were 3 bases for V and 4 bases for J; bases not matched to a gene: 14.

This chain connects TRBV4-1 to TRBJ1-2; TRBD1 agrees at 7 bases. The TCR sequence derives from a man aged 30 to 45 who had recovered from COVID-19. The sequencing sample was made of PBMCs or T cells enriched from blood (not recorded which). The CDR3 DNA sequence: TGCGCCAGCAGCCAGTTACAGGGGCCCTCAAAGGTCTATGGCTACACCTTC. Amino acid sequence: CASSQLQGPSKVYGYTF.